This T cell receptor beta chain is from a study of CD4 and CD8 cells across lung adenocarcinoma regions. Trimming took 5 bases from V and 0 from J, leaving 11 bases between them. CDR1 and CDR2 (germline): ENHRY, SYGVKD. This CDR3 contains 15 residues. TCRdb independently ran MiXCR on the PCR reads; one entry per CDR3 protein. The data show over 10,000 distinct CDR3 sequences, with approximately 53% seen just once and roughly 33% held by the top ten. Samples came from patients with localized non-small cell lung adenocarcinoma. Sequenced sample: CD8+ T cells from the center of a lung tumor. The source of this sequence is a female donor with lung adenocarcinoma. The CD4 and CD8 labels of this study may be unreliable. The chain combines TRBV10-3 with TRBJ1-3; tentative D call: TRBD1 (6 bases). CDR3 sequence (DNA): TGTGCCATCAGTACCGGACAGCCCTCTGGAAACACCATATATTTT. It yields the protein CAISTGQPSGNTIYF.